The clone carrying this T cell receptor beta chain showed up just a few times. Assay used: immunoSEQ multiplex PCR; TCRdb lists only in-frame clones, some missing. The sample shows around 500,000 clones, about four fifths of them seen only once. This specimen belongs to a study of shared clonotypes between healthy human individuals. The CDR3 spans 16 residues. V lost 7 bases to trimming and J lost 9 bases, with 25 bases between them. Germline CDR1 is LNHDA and CDR2 is SQIVND (reference sequence). The sample comprised PBMCs. The receptor's source is a woman in her forties in good health. Some clones in this sample may be carry-over from other donors' samples. This chain connects TRBV19 to TRBJ2-1, with a tentative D call TRBD2 (6 bases). In DNA form, the CDR3 reads TGTGCCAGTAAAGGTGGAAGCGGGTACCCCGAGGGTGAGCAGTTCTTC. This translates into CASKGGSGYPEGEQFF.